This T cell receptor beta chain comes out of a study of blood T cell repertoires in COVID-19 (dated by TCRdb to 2018 to 2020). About the study as a whole: Samples covering the acute and convalescent phases of COVID-19 were provided by collaborators in the United States, Italy and Spain. The repertoires were made available in a free public database intended to serve as a resource for research on the immune response to SARS-CoV-2. The dataset comprised deeply sampled blood TCRbeta repertoires from subjects exposed to, actively infected with, or recovered from COVID-19. The prospective study material was composed of cDNA or gDNA derived from T cells, B-cell-depleted T cells, or PBMCs. Samples were obtained from the ongoing ImmuneRACE study (first 160 participants) and from over 1,000 subjects provided by 6 global collaborators. Sample metadata almost always included a de-identified subject ID, COVID-19 status, age in years and sex. Where available, HLA class I and class II types were taken from metadata supplied by the sample provider and were not determined by assay-based typing.

TCRbeta CDR3 regions were amplified from genomic DNA using the immunoSEQ Assay, a bias-controlled multiplex PCR. Per the authors' processing: Nucleated cell counts per sample were estimated from amplification of reference gene primers within the assay. To quantify the absolute abundance of each unique TCRbeta CDR3 rearrangement, sequence reads were collapsed and filtered. For each sample, productive Simpson clonality was calculated as the square root of Simpson's diversity index over productive rearrangements. Imported from immuneACCESS, the table was reduced by TCRdb to in-frame sequences with V and J called. These copies leave out some clones; in studies compared against another copy, an unresolved V gene accounts for under half, and the cause of the remainder is not known. V and J calls and clone size are given by that table; D and trimming were obtained from the DNA. Counted in this sample were about 140,000 clones; approximately 81% of them appeared once. The ten largest clones represent roughly 8% of the sample.

Of note for this clone: The specificity of this receptor is unknown. Base qualities are not at hand, and no much larger clone is one base apart.

The collaborating institutions used their own protocols to collect whole blood in K2EDTA tubes. For TCRbeta analysis, collaborator samples were shipped as frozen whole blood, as isolated PBMCs, or as DNA extracted from either sample type. General study outcomes and caveats: Clinical and demographic metadata were provided uncurated, with the amount varying by source and participant.

The CDR1 and CDR2 encoded by the germline V gene are SGDLS and YYNGEE. The CDR3, from cysteine to phenylalanine, totals 14 residues. CDR3 DNA is the only sequence kept; it has 42 bases, read in frame from the first base. The V end gives up 3 bases and the J end 1 base, leaving 3 bases in the junction not matched to a gene. Sequencing input: peripheral blood. The sequence derives from a human donor in a cohort sampled during active COVID-19. The rearrangement combines TRBV9 with TRBJ1-1, and TRBD1 matches 7 of the central bases. The DNA reads as follows: TGTGCCAGCAGCGAGTGGACAGGGAACACTGAAGCTTTCTTT. Its protein is CASSEWTGNTEAFF.